This T cell receptor beta chain comes out of a study of cytomegalovirus exposure and HLA in healthy donors. The PCR had 60 Vbeta and 13 Jbeta primers. Sequenced by immunoSEQ multiplex PCR; TCRdb stores in-frame clones only, minus some. The table lists approximately 130,000 clones, roughly 82% of them singletons, with approximately 2.5% in the top ten. The germline CDR1 and CDR2 sequences are GTSNPN and SVGIG (reference sequence). V lost 4 bases to trimming and J lost 0 bases, with 6 bases between them. The CDR3 extends over 12 amino acids. The genes are TRBV30 and TRBJ1-1; D call uncertain. The clonotype comes from a man aged 50 or older in good health and CMV-seronegative. The sequenced material came from PBMCs. In DNA form, the CDR3 reads TGTGCCTGGACCCCAATGAACACTGAAGCTTTCTTT. This translates into CAWTPMNTEAFF.